One and the same sample provided the 13 T cell receptor beta chains below, sequenced in a study of T cells after yellow fever vaccination. MiXCR was run by TCRdb on the 5' RACE reads, yielding one entry per CDR3 protein. The sample gives 200,000 or so distinct CDR3 sequences, roughly 6.2% of which show up once; 1% to 1.2% is in the top ten. The material sequenced was CD4+ T cells sorted from PBMCs, taken on the day of the yellow fever booster vaccination. The receptors originated from a man aged 30 to 45 who received the YFV17D yellow fever vaccine.

This chain uses TRBV20-1 with TRBJ2-1; tentatively, D is TRBD2 (6 bases). The CDR3 length is 13 residues. V lost 1 base, J lost 6 bases, and 10 bases lay in between. Germline values: CDR1 DFQATT, CDR2 SNEGSKA (reference sequence). This CDR3 reads CSARGSSGNEQFF. Written as DNA, the CDR3 is TGCAGTGCTAGAGGAAGTAGCGGCAATGAGCAGTTCTTC.

Ten or more counts support this clonotype. The J gene is TRBJ2-5, the V gene TRBV20-1; 7 nucleotides align to TRBD1. The CDR3 is made up of 14 amino acids. V lost 5 bases, J lost 2 bases, and 8 bases stayed unmatched. CDR1 and CDR2 from the germline V gene are DFQATT and SNEGSKA (reference sequence). The CDR3 DNA reads as TGCAGTGCTGGAAGGACAGGTCCGCAAGAGACCCAGTACTTC. Translating it yields CSAGRTGPQETQYF.

This clonotype was counted between two and nine times. V gene TRBV7-8 combines with J gene TRBJ1-4; unclear D gene. This CDR3 comprises 15 residues. CDR1 is SGHVS, CDR2 FQNEAQ, per germline. The germline V and J ends were trimmed by 5 bases and 0 bases, with 10 bases remaining between them. The CDR3 loop reads CASSPGYSTNEKLFF. The CDR3 DNA sequence: TGTGCCAGCAGCCCCGGGTACTCAACTAATGAAAAACTGTTTTTT.

The chain is built from TRBV19 and TRBJ2-3; 9 positions agree with TRBD2. CDR1 is LNHDA and CDR2 is SQIVND in the germline V gene (reference sequence). The CDR3 has 16 residues. The V segment lost 7 bases and the J segment 6 bases; nucleotides outside the gene matches: 14. In nucleotides, the CDR3 is TGTGCCAGTAAGGTCGCTAGCGGGGCACTCACGGATACGCAGTATTTT. This encodes CASKVASGALTDTQYF. The whole variable domain, filled in from reference TRBV19 and TRBJ2-3, reads DGGITQSPKYLFRKEGQNVTLSCEQNLNHDAMYWYRQDPGQGLRLIYYSQIVNDFQKGDIAEGYSVSREKKESFPLTVTSAQKNPTAFYLCASKVASGALTDTQYFGPGTRLTVL.

This clonotype has ten or more counts. The V and J genes are TRBV5-1 and TRBJ2-4, with D uncertain. Germline assignment: CDR1 SGHRS and CDR2 YFSETQ. The CDR3 is made up of 13 amino acids. V shed 0 bases and J shed 5 bases, with 6 bases lying between them. CDR3 loop: CASSLDPENIQYF. CDR3 sequence (DNA): TGCGCCAGCAGCTTGGATCCGGAAAACATTCAGTACTTC. Using reference TRBV5-1 and TRBJ2-4 for the parts outside the CDR3, the full variable domain is KAGVTQTPRYLIKTRGQQVTLSCSPISGHRSVSWYQQTPGQGLQFLFEYFSETQRNKGNFPGRFSGRQFSNSRSEMNVSTLELGDSALYLCASSLDPENIQYFGAGTRLSVL.

This chain links TRBV3-1 with TRBJ2-5; D might be TRBD2 (6 bases). CDR1 LGHDT and CDR2 YNNKEL come from the germline V gene (reference sequence). The V end was cut by 8 bases, the J end by 1 base, with 11 bases between. The CDR3 covers 13 residues. CDR3 region: CASRDWSQETQYF. The CDR3 DNA is TGTGCCAGCCGGGACTGGTCCCAAGAGACCCAGTACTTC.

This clonotype appeared a few times. This chain connects TRBV24-1 to TRBJ2-2; TRBD2 aligns across 13 bases. The CDR3 covers 15 residues. The V and J ends lost 3 bases and 10 bases, in that order; junction bases with no gene match: 4. Germline loops: CDR1 KGHDR, CDR2 SFDVKD. CDR3 nucleotide sequence: TGTGCCACCAGTGATAGGACTAGCGGGAGCCAGGAGCTGTTTTTT. This translates into CATSDRTSGSQELFF.

Ten or more counts support this clonotype. This chain connects TRBV7-9 to TRBJ1-2; D possibly corresponds to TRBD1 (6 bases). In germline, CDR1 is SEHNR, CDR2 FQNEAQ (reference sequence). The CDR3 is 14 residues long. V lost 3 bases to trimming and J lost 3 bases, with 11 bases between them. Here the CDR3 reads CASSFGRGDYGYTF. The CDR3 DNA is TGTGCCAGCAGCTTCGGCAGGGGCGACTATGGCTACACCTTC.

The table lists this clonotype with a few counts. The chain links TRBV7-6 to TRBJ2-7; TRBD1 aligns across 9 bases. J gave up 1 base and V 6 bases, and 4 bases lay outside the gene matches. CDR3 length equals 14 residues. The V gene's germline CDR1 is SGHVS and CDR2 FNYEAQ. CDR3 DNA: TGTGCCAGCAGATCCGGGACAGGGTCCTACGAGCAGTACTTC. This codes for CASRSGTGSYEQYF.

This clonotype occurred many times. The chain couples TRBV10-3 to TRBJ2-7, with 11 positions matching TRBD2. In germline, CDR1 is ENHRY, CDR2 SYGVKD. This CDR3 has 14 residues. The V segment lost 6 bases and the J segment 3 bases; nucleotides outside the gene matches: 4. CDR3 DNA: TGTGCCATCAGCTCGGGACTAGCGGACTACGAGCAGTACTTC. It yields the protein CAISSGLADYEQYF.

The rearrangement uses TRBV10-3 and TRBJ2-3, with a tentative D call TRBD2 (6 bases). V was clipped by 6 bases and J by 0 bases, with 13 bases between them. CDR1 is ENHRY and CDR2 is SYGVKD in the germline V gene. The CDR3 length is 15 residues. DNA of the CDR3: TGTGCCATCAGCCATAGCGGAACTAGCACAGATACGCAGTATTTT. This gives the protein CAISHSGTSTDTQYF.

This chain uses TRBV6-2 or TRBV6-3 with TRBJ2-1; no reliable D call. The CDR3 is made up of 11 amino acids. Germline CDR1 is MNHEY and CDR2 is SVGEGT. Deletions cut 5 bases from V and 9 bases from J, with 8 bases between. In DNA, the CDR3 is TGTGCCAGCAGTGACGGACCTGAGCAGTTCTTC. Protein sequence: CASSDGPEQFF.

The V and J genes are TRBV2 and TRBJ1-5, with D perhaps TRBD1 (6 bases). Deletions cut 7 bases from V and 0 bases from J, with 10 bases between. This CDR3 is built from 14 residues. Germline CDR1 and CDR2: SNHLY and FYNNEI. The CDR3 coding sequence is TGTGCCAGCAACAGGGAATATAGCAATCAGCCCCAGCATTTT. Translated: CASNREYSNQPQHF.